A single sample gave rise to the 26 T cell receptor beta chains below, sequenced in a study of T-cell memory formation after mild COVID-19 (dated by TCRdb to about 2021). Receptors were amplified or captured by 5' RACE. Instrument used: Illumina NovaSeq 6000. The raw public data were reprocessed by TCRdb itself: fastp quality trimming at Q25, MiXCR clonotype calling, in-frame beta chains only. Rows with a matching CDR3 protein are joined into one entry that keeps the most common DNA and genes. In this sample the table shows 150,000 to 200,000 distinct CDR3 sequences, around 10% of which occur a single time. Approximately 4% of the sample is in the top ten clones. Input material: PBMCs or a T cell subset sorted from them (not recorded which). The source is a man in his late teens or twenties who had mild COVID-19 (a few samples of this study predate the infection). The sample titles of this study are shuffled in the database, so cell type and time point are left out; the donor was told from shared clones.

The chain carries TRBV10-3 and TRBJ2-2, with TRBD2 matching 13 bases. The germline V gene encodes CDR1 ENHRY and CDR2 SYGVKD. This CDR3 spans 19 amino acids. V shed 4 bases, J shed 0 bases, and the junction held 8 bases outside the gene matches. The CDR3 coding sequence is TGTGCCATCAGTGCGTTCGGGACTAGCGGGACCGCGAACACCGGGGAGCTGTTTTTT. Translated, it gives CAISAFGTSGTANTGELFF.

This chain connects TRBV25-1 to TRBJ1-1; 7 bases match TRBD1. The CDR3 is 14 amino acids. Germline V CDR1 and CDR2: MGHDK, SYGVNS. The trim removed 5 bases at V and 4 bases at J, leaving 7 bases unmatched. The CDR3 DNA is TGTGCCAGCAGTAACCCAGGGACAGCCACTGAAGCTTTCTTT. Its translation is CASSNPGTATEAFF.

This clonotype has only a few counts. As DNA, the CDR3 is TGTGCCAGCAGTTTATTGCAGACAGGGTCTTCACCCCTCCACTTT. It yields the protein CASSLLQTGSSPLHF. The chain is built from TRBV27 and TRBJ1-6; 7 nucleotides agree with TRBD1. The V segment lost 1 base and the J segment 9 bases; nucleotides outside the gene matches: 6. The CDR3 runs 15 residues. Looked up from germline, CDR1 is MNHEY and CDR2 is SMNVEV (reference sequence).

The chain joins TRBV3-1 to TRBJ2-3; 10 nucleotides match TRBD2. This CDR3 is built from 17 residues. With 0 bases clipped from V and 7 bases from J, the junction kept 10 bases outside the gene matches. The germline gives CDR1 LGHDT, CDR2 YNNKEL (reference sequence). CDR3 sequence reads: CASSQDLGAGGKNTQYF. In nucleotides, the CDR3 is TGTGCCAGCAGCCAAGATCTCGGAGCGGGGGGGAAGAATACGCAGTATTTT.

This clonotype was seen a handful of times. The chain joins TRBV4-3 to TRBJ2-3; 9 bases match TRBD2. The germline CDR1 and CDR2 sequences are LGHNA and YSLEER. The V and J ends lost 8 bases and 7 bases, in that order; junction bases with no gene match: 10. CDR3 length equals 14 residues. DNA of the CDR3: TGCGCCAGCGCAGTCCTAGCGGGGCGGAATACGCAGTATTTT. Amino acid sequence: CASAVLAGRNTQYF.

The DNA of the CDR3 is TGTGCCAGCAGCCAAAACAGGGGGCGCGGTAACTATGGCTACACCTTC. Amino acids: CASSQNRGRGNYGYTF. The chain couples TRBV3-1 to TRBJ1-2; 9 bases are a match to TRBD1. Per germline, CDR1 LGHDT and CDR2 YNNKEL (reference sequence). The junction had 5 bases not matched to a gene; V was cut back by 2 bases and J by 1 base. The CDR3 has 16 amino acids.

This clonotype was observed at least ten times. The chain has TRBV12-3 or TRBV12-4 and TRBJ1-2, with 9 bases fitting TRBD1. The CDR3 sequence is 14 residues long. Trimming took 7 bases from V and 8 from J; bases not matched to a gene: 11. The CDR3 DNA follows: TGTGCCAGCAACCTGGTACAGGGGGCGCAGGGCTACACCTTC. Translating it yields CASNLVQGAQGYTF.

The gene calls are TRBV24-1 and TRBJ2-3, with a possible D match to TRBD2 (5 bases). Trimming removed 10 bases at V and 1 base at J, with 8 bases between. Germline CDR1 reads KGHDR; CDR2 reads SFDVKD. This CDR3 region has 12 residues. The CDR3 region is CATSGGTDTQYF. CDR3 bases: TGTGCCACAAGCGGAGGCACAGATACGCAGTATTTT.

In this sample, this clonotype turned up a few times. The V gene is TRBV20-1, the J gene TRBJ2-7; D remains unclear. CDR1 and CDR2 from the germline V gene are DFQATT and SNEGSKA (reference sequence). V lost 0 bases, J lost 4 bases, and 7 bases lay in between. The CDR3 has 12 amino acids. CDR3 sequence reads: CSARESDYEQYF. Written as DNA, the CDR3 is TGCAGTGCTAGAGAAAGTGATTACGAGCAGTACTTC.

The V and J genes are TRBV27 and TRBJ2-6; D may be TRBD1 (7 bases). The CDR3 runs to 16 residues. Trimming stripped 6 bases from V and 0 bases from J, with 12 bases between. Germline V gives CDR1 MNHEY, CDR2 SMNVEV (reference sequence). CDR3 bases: TGTGCCAGCAGCCGCGGGACAGACTCTGGGGCCAACGTCCTGACTTTC. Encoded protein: CASSRGTDSGANVLTF.

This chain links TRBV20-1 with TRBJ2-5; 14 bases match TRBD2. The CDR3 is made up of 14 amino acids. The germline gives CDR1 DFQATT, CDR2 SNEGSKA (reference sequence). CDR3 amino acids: CSGTSGGKQETQYF. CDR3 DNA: TGCAGCGGGACTAGCGGGGGAAAGCAAGAGACCCAGTACTTC.

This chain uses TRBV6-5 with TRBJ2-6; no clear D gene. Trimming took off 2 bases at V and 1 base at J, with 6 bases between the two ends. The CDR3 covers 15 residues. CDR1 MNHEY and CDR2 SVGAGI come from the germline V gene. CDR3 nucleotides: TGTGCCAGCAGTTACGCAGGATCTGGGGCCAACGTCCTGACTTTC. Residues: CASSYAGSGANVLTF.

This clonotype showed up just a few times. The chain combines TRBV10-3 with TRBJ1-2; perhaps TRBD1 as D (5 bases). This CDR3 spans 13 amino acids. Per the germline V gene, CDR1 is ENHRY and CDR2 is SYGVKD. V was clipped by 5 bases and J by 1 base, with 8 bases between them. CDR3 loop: CAISPGVNYGYTF. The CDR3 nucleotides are TGTGCCATCAGTCCGGGGGTTAACTATGGCTACACCTTC.

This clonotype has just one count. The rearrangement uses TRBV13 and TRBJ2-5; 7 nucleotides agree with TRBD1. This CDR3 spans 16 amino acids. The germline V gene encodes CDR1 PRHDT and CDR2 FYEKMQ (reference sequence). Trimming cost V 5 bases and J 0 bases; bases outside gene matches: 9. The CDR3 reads CASSITGTDYQETQYF. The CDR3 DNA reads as TGTGCCAGCAGCATTACCGGGACAGACTACCAAGAGACCCAGTACTTC.

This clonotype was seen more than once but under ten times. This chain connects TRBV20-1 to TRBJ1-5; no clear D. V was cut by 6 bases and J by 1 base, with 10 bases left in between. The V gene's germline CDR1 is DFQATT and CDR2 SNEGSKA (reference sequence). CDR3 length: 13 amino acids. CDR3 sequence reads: CSARPTSNQPQHF. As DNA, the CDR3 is TGCAGTGCCCGCCCAACAAGCAATCAGCCCCAGCATTTT.

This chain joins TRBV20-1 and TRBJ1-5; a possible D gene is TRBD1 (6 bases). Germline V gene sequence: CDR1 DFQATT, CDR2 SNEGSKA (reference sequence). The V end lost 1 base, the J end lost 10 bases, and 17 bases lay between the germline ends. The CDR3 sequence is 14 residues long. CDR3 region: CSARGGPRGEPQHF. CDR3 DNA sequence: TGCAGTGCTAGAGGGGGCCCCAGGGGCGAACCCCAGCATTTT.

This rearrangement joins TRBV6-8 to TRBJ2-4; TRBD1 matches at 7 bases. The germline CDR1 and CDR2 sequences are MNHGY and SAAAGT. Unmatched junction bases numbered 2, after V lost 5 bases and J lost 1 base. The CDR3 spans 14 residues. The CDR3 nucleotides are TGTGCCAGCAGTGGCAGGGGGGCCAAAAACATTCAGTACTTC. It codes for CASSGRGAKNIQYF.

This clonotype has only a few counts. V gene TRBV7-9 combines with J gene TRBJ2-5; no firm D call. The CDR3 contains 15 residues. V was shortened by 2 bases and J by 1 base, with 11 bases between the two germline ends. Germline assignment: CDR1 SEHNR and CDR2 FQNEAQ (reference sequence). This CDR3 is CASSLLLVGQETQYF. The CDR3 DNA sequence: TGTGCCAGCAGCTTACTCCTGGTAGGCCAAGAGACCCAGTACTTC.

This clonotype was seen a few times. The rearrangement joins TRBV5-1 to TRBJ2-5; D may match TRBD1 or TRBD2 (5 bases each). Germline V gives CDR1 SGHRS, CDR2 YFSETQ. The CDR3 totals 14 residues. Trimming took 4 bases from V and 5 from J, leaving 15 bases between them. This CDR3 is CASSPGTFGETQYF. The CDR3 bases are TGCGCCAGCAGCCCTGGGACCTTTGGGGAGACCCAGTACTTC.

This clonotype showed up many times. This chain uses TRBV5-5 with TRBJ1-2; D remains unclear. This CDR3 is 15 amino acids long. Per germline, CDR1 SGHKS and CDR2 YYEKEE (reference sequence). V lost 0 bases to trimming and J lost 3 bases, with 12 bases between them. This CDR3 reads CASSLGETLYYGYTF. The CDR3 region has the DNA TGTGCCAGCAGCTTGGGGGAAACCCTCTACTATGGCTACACCTTC.

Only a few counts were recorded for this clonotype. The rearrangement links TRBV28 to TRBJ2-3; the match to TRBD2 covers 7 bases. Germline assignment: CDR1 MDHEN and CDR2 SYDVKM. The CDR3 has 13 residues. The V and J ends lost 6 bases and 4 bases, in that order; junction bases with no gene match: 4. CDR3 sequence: CASSPGGPDTQYF. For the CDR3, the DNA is TGTGCCAGCAGCCCGGGGGGTCCAGATACGCAGTATTTT.

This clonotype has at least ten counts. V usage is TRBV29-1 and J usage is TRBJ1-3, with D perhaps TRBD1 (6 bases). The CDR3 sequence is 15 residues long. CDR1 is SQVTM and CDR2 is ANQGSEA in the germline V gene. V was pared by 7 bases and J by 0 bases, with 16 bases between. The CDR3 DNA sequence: TGCAGCGCCGGGGGGCCAGGAAACTCTGGAAACACCATATATTTT. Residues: CSAGGPGNSGNTIYF.

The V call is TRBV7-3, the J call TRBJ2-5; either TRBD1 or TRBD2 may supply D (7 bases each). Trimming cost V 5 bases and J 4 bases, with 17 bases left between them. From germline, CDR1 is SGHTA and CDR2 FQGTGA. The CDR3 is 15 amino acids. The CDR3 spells CASSPGGRGGETQYF. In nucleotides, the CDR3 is TGTGCCAGCAGCCCCGGCGGCAGGGGGGGAGAGACCCAGTACTTC.

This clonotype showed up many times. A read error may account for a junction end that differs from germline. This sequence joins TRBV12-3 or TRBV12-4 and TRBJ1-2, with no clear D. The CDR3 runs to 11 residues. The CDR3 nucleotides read TGTGCCAGCGGCCGGGTTGGGATGTTGTACTTC. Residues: CASGRVGMLYF.

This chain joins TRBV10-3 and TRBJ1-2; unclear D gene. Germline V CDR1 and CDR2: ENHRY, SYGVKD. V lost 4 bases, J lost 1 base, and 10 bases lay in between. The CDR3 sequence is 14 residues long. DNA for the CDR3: TGTGCCATCAGTGTCTCCGCAGATAACTATGGCTACACCTTC. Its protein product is CAISVSADNYGYTF.

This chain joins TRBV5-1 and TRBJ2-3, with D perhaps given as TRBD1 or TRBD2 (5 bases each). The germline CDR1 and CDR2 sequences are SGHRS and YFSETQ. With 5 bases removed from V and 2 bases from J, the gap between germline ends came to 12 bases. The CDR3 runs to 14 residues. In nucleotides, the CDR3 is TGCGCCAGCAGGCAGGGAGAGATCACAGATACGCAGTATTTT. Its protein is CASRQGEITDTQYF.